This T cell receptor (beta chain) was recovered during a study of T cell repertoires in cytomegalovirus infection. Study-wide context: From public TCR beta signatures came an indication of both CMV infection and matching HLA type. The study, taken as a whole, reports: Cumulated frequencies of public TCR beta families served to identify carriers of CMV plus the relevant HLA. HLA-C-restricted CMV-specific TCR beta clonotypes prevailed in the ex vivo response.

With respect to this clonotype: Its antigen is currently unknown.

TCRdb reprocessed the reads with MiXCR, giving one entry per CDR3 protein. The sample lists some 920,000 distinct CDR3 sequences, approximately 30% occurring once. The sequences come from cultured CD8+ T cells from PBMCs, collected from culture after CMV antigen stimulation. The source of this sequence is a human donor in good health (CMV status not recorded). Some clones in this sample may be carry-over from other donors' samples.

The CDR3 DNA follows: TGCAGCGTTGAGGGCATAGGGACGACCCAGTACTTC. Translated, it gives CSVEGIGTTQYF. The chain recombines TRBV29-1 with TRBJ2-5, with D possibly being TRBD1 or TRBD2 (5 bases each). V lost 3 bases, J lost 7 bases, and 12 bases lay in between. CDR3 size: 12 residues. Germline V lookup: CDR1 SQVTM, CDR2 ANQGSEA.